A selection of T cell receptor beta chains follows, all from one sample in a study of identifying expanded T cells in peripheral blood. Repertoires were generated with immunoSEQ multiplex PCR, while TCRdb's copy carries only in-frame clones and drops some. The sample contains approximately 100,000 clones, about 87% of which appear only once. The sample consisted of blood. These receptors originate from a person aged 18-69 years in good health. CDR3s include the opening cysteine and the closing phenylalanine or tryptophan. D genes are given only for firm matches. Some rows have no size entry. The others give once, few or many, or a class for an expanded clone.

d_gene,v_gene,j_gene,abundance,CDR3nt,CDR3aa
.,TRBV10-2,TRBJ1-5,.,TGCGCCAGCAGGGGGGGTAGGGAGGGCAATCAGCCCCAGCATTTT,CASRGGREGNQPQHF
.,TRBV9,TRBJ1-3,once,TGTGCCAGCAGCGTATCCGCCGAGGGAAACACCATATATTTT,CASSVSAEGNTIYF
TRBD1,TRBV7-3,TRBJ1-1,few,TGTGCCAGTAAACCGGGACAGGAGAACACTGAAGCTTTCTTT,CASKPGQENTEAFF
.,TRBV29-1,TRBJ1-4,.,TGCAGCGTTGAAATTCTGGGGCAGTCGGGTGAAAAACTGTTTTTT,CSVEILGQSGEKLFF
TRBD1,TRBV7-9,TRBJ1-4,.,TGTGCCAGCAGCTTAGGACAGGGATATGAAAAACTGTTTTTT,CASSLGQGYEKLFF
TRBD1,TRBV5-4,TRBJ1-4,.,TGTGCCAGCAGCTCGAGAACAGGGGGCGGTTTGCAGGAAAAACTGTTTTTT,CASSSRTGGGLQEKLFF
TRBD2,TRBV7-2,TRBJ2-5,.,TGTGCCAGCAGCTATGCGGGGGTCACGGAGACCCAGTACTTC,CASSYAGVTETQYF
TRBD2,TRBV6-6,TRBJ2-1,once,TGTGCCAGCAGTTACCCCATAGCGGGGGGGAAGGGTGAGCAGTTCTTC,CASSYPIAGGKGEQFF
.,TRBV19,TRBJ2-5,.,TGTGCCAGTAGTCCCAGCGGGCTACCATACCAAGAGACCCAGTACTTC,CASSPSGLPYQETQYF
.,TRBV6-6,TRBJ1-3,.,TGTGCCAGCAGTATGAGCGGGCAGAGCTCTGGAAACACCATATATTTT,CASSMSGQSSGNTIYF
.,TRBV5-1,TRBJ1-1,.,TGCGCCAGCAGCTCCGGGACGGCGATGAACACTGAAGCTTTCTTT,CASSSGTAMNTEAFF
TRBD2,TRBV11-3,TRBJ2-1,few,TGTGCCAGCAGCTTAGGGCTAGCGGGGGACAATGAGCAGTTCTTC,CASSLGLAGDNEQFF
TRBD1,TRBV28,TRBJ1-2,.,TGTGCCATCCCCTCCACAAGGGGACAGCACTATGGCTACACCTTC,CAIPSTRGQHYGYTF
TRBD1,TRBV4-1,TRBJ2-5,.,TGCGCCAGCAGCCCCCAGGGACAGGGGTCGGAAGAGACCCAGTACTTC,CASSPQGQGSEETQYF
.,TRBV5-1,TRBJ1-5,.,TGCGCCAGCAGCTTAGGGGGTAGCAATCAGCCCCAGCATTTT,CASSLGGSNQPQHF
.,TRBV5-1,TRBJ2-1,.,TGCGCCAGCAGCTTCTCAGAATACAATGAGCAGTTCTTC,CASSFSEYNEQFF
.,TRBV28,TRBJ2-1,.,TGTGCCAGCGGCCCTGGGGGGACACCGCGCGGGGAGCAGTTCTTC,CASGPGGTPRGEQFF
.,TRBV11-2,TRBJ2-1,.,TGTGCCAGCAGCTCCCTAAGACTCGCGCCCTACAATGAGCAGTTCTTC,CASSSLRLAPYNEQFF
.,TRBV2,TRBJ2-5,.,TGTGCCAGCAGTGACAGTCGGGAGACCCAGTACTTC,CASSDSRETQYF
TRBD2,TRBV28,TRBJ2-7,.,TGTGCCAGCAGTCTAGCGGGTTCCTACGAGCAGTACTTC,CASSLAGSYEQYF
TRBD1,TRBV7-8,TRBJ2-7,.,TGTGCCAGCAGCCAAATAGACAGGGTGGGCAGCGAGCAGTACTTC,CASSQIDRVGSEQYF
.,TRBV10-2,TRBJ2-7,once,TGCGCCAGCAGTTATAAAGTCCCCTACGAGCAGTACTTC,CASSYKVPYEQYF
TRBD1,TRBV6-1,TRBJ1-5,.,TGTGCCAGCAGCTCCGGGACAGGGGACAATCAGCCCCAGCATTTT,CASSSGTGDNQPQHF
TRBD2,TRBV2,TRBJ2-7,.,TGTGCCAGCAGCGGCGGGAGGGCCTCCTACGAGCAGTACTTC,CASSGGRASYEQYF
.,TRBV9,TRBJ1-3,.,TGTGCCAGCAGCATCGACGGAGGCTCTGGAAACACCATATATTTT,CASSIDGGSGNTIYF
.,TRBV7-9,TRBJ1-5,.,TGTGCCAGCAGCCCCGCGGGGGCGGGCAATCAGCCCCAGCATTTT,CASSPAGAGNQPQHF
.,TRBV7-2,TRBJ2-3,.,TGTGCCAGCAGCTTAGGGATTGCCGATACGCAGTATTTT,CASSLGIADTQYF
TRBD2,TRBV7-3,TRBJ2-1,.,TGTGCCAGCAGCTTAGAGGCGGGGGGCCTAAGCTCCTACAATGAGCAGTTCTTC,CASSLEAGGLSSYNEQFF
.,TRBV5-1,TRBJ2-1,.,TGCGCCAGCAGTGCGTTATCCTACAATGAGCAGTTCTTC,CASSALSYNEQFF
TRBD1,TRBV11-2,TRBJ2-7,.,TGTGCCAGCAGCCTGGACAGGATCTACGAGCAGTACTTC,CASSLDRIYEQYF
.,TRBV6-1,TRBJ2-7,.,TGTGCCAGCAGTGAGACAGGCCCCTTTGAGCAGTACTTC,CASSETGPFEQYF
.,TRBV30,TRBJ2-7,.,TGTGCCTGGGGAGGACAGATCTCCTACGAGCAGTACTTC,CAWGGQISYEQYF
TRBD2,TRBV6-6,TRBJ2-3,.,TGTGCCAGCAGTTACCGACTAGCGGGAGCAGATACGCAGTATTTT,CASSYRLAGADTQYF
TRBD2,TRBV19,TRBJ2-1,once,TGTGCCAGTAGTATGATCGGACTAGCGGGAGGAGGGGGGGCACACAATGAGCAGTTCTTC,CASSMIGLAGGGGAHNEQFF
TRBD1,TRBV5-1,TRBJ2-3,.,TGCGCCAGCAGCATCGGACAGGGGCCAGATACGCAGTATTTT,CASSIGQGPDTQYF
.,TRBV7-9,TRBJ2-7,.,TGTGCCAGCAGCCTCCCCTCCCGTTCCTACGAGCAGTACTTC,CASSLPSRSYEQYF
.,TRBV5-4,TRBJ1-1,once,TGTGCCAGCAGCTTGGGAGGGTTGGGGGCTGGCACTGAAGCTTTCTTT,CASSLGGLGAGTEAFF
TRBD1,TRBV7-9,TRBJ1-5,.,TGTGCCAGCAGCCCAGGGACAGGGGGCCATCAGCCCCAGCATTTT,CASSPGTGGHQPQHF
TRBD2,TRBV5-1,TRBJ2-3,.,TGCGCCAGCAGCTTCTGGACTAGCGGGAGCCCCCAAGATACGCAGTATTTT,CASSFWTSGSPQDTQYF
.,TRBV10-3,TRBJ1-2,.,TGTGCCATCAGTGAGTTGGAGAGTAATGGCTACACCTTC,CAISELESNGYTF
.,TRBV10-1,TRBJ1-2,.,TGCGCCAGCAGTGAGTCCCGGGGGGCCGGTGGCTACACCTTC,CASSESRGAGGYTF
.,TRBV14,TRBJ1-2,.,TGTGCCAGCAGCCAAGTAGGGCCCCACGGCTACACCTTC,CASSQVGPHGYTF
.,TRBV6-5,TRBJ1-3,.,TGTGCCAGCAGTTACTCGACTGGGGCTGGAAACACCATATATTTT,CASSYSTGAGNTIYF
.,TRBV29-1,TRBJ2-5,.,TGCAGCGTTGTGCTAGCACCCGCACAAGAGACCCAGTACTTC,CSVVLAPAQETQYF
.,TRBV27,TRBJ1-4,.,TGTGCCAGCAGTTTATTTAACCCAGCAACTAATGAAAAACTGTTTTTT,CASSLFNPATNEKLFF
.,TRBV7-2,TRBJ1-4,.,TGTGCCAGCAGCTTAGTGCGGGAAAAACTGTTTTTT,CASSLVREKLFF
.,TRBV18,TRBJ2-5,.,TGTGCCAGCTCCCTCTACGGACAGATCCAAGAGACCCAGTACTTC,CASSLYGQIQETQYF
TRBD2,TRBV2,TRBJ2-1,once,TGTGCCAGCAGTGGGAAGTCTAGCGGGGTCCCGGGGGTGAATGAGCAGTTCTTC,CASSGKSSGVPGVNEQFF
.,TRBV5-4,TRBJ1-1,.,TGTGCCAGCACCCAAACTTCGGGCAGAGCCGAAGCTTTCTTT,CASTQTSGRAEAFF
TRBD2,TRBV11-2,TRBJ2-1,.,TGTGCCAGCAGCCGTAGCGGGAGGGCCGAAAATGAGCAGTTCTTC,CASSRSGRAENEQFF
.,TRBV21-1,TRBJ1-2,.,TGTGCCAGCAGCAAAATTGGCTCGGGGATTTATGGCTACACCTTC,CASSKIGSGIYGYTF
TRBD1,TRBV19,TRBJ1-1,.,TGTGCCAGCGCAGGGGGTATTCGGACTGAAGCTTTCTTT,CASAGGIRTEAFF
.,TRBV2,TRBJ1-4,.,TGTGCCAGCTCAGGCGAAAAACTGTTTTTT,CASSGEKLFF
.,TRBV7-3,TRBJ1-5,.,TGTGCCAGCAGCTTAAGTAAGGGTTTGGGCAATCAGCCCCAGCATTTT,CASSLSKGLGNQPQHF
.,TRBV7-6,TRBJ2-1,.,TGTGCCAGCAGCTTATTGCACGGGCCAGGGAATGAGCAGTTCTTC,CASSLLHGPGNEQFF
.,TRBV7-3,TRBJ2-7,.,TGTGCCAGCAGCTCCAGGGGGGCGGGCGAGCAGTACTTC,CASSSRGAGEQYF
.,TRBV5-1,TRBJ2-4,.,TGCGCCAGCAGCTTGGATGGGTCAGGGGCTAAGAACATTCAGTACTTC,CASSLDGSGAKNIQYF
.,TRBV10-1,TRBJ2-3,.,TGCGCCAGCCGGGCCCAAGGGGGAGATACGCAGTATTTT,CASRAQGGDTQYF
.,TRBV1,TRBJ2-1,.,TGCACCAGCAGCCAAGAACGGCGGGGTAACTACAATGAGCAGTTCTTC,CTSSQERRGNYNEQFF